The rows below give T cell receptor beta chains drawn from one sample of a study of OX40 agonist ivuxolimab in advanced cancers. Sequencing was performed with immunoSEQ multiplex PCR; in TCRdb, only in-frame clones are kept and a portion is missing. In the table there are 65,000 to 80,000 clones, about 93% of which are singletons. Sequenced material: CD4+ or CD8+ T cells sorted from blood, taken in a trial of the OX40 agonist ivuxolimab. Receptors originate from an adult with an advanced solid tumor such as melanoma, head and neck, liver or kidney cancer. Both conserved end residues are part of each CDR3. A D gene is named only where the DNA matches it firmly. Size tells how often a clone was seen (once, few, many) or the class of an expanded clone, and some rows leave it out.

d_call j_call clone_size v_call cdr3_nt cdr3_aa
- TRBJ2-7 once TRBV10-2 TGCGCCAGCAGTGGGGGACAAGGATACGAGCAGTACTTC CASSGGQGYEQYF
TRBD1 TRBJ2-1 - TRBV18 TGTGCCAGCTCAATTGGACAGGGGGCTGGCAATGAGCAGTTCTTC CASSIGQGAGNEQFF
- TRBJ2-7 - TRBV27 TGTGCCAGCAGTTATGTAGGGGGCTACGAGCAGTACTTC CASSYVGGYEQYF
- TRBJ1-1 - TRBV9 TGTGCCAGCAGCGTAGGATCGTACACTGAAGCTTTCTTT CASSVGSYTEAFF
- TRBJ2-3 - TRBV5-1 TGCGCCAGCAGCCCACCGTTGGCAGATACGCAGTATTTT CASSPPLADTQYF
- TRBJ2-7 - TRBV5-1 TGCGCCAGCAGCTTAGACTACGAGCAGTACTTC CASSLDYEQYF
- TRBJ2-7 - TRBV13 TGTGCCAGCAGCTTCGGACAGTTCTATAACGAGCAGTACTTC CASSFGQFYNEQYF
- TRBJ1-2 - TRBV6-5 TGTGCCAGCAGTTACGGGGGAACCTATGGCTACACCTTC CASSYGGTYGYTF
TRBD2 TRBJ2-1 - TRBV27 TGTGCCAGCACCAGTCTAGCGGGAGACATCTACAATGAGCAGTTCTTC CASTSLAGDIYNEQFF
TRBD2 TRBJ2-3 - TRBV9 TGTGCCAGCAGTCCTATAGCGGGGAGGGCTGATACGCAGTATTTT CASSPIAGRADTQYF
- TRBJ2-5 once TRBV9 TGTGCCAGCAGCGTATCAGTGAGTGCCCAAGAGACCCAGTACTTC CASSVSVSAQETQYF
TRBD2 TRBJ2-3 few TRBV9 TGTGCCAGCAGCGTAGTAGCGGGGGAAACCACAGATACGCAGTATTTT CASSVVAGETTDTQYF
- TRBJ2-7 - TRBV2 TGTGCCAGCAGTGGCCCACAGAACTTCTCCTACGAGCAGTACTTC CASSGPQNFSYEQYF
- TRBJ2-7 - TRBV25-1 TGTGCCAGCAGGAGCTCCTACGAGCAGTACTTC CASRSSYEQYF
- TRBJ1-1 once TRBV4-1 TGCGCCAGCAGCCCCCTTCCGAACACTGAAGCTTTCTTT CASSPLPNTEAFF
TRBD2 TRBJ2-5 - TRBV7-8 TGTGCCAGCAGCTCTAGCGGGGGAGGGGGAGAGACCCAGTACTTC CASSSSGGGGETQYF
TRBD1 TRBJ2-7 - TRBV5-5 TGTGCCAGCAGCTTCCTCGGACAGGGGGCTTACGAGCAGTACTTC CASSFLGQGAYEQYF
TRBD1 TRBJ1-2 - TRBV27 TGTGCCAGCAGTCGACAGGGGAACTATGGCTACACCTTC CASSRQGNYGYTF
TRBD2 TRBJ2-7 - TRBV9 TGTGCCAGCAGCATGGGACTAGCTCCCTACGAGCAGTACTTC CASSMGLAPYEQYF